The source of this TCR beta chain is a study of control samples from healthy donors and cancer patients. Profiled with immunoSEQ multiplex PCR; TCRdb holds only in-frame clones, not every one. The table records 80,000 to 100,000 clones, roughly 88% of them present only once. The CDR3 consists of 15 residues. V shed 3 bases and J shed 3 bases, with 13 bases lying between them. Germline V lookup: CDR1 KGHDR, CDR2 SFDVKD. The receptor's source is a man aged 25-45 years in good health. The sequencing sample was made of blood. V is TRBV24-1 and J is TRBJ1-1; no reliable D call. Here the CDR3 reads CATSDSGPADTEAFF. DNA of the CDR3: TGTGCCACCAGTGATAGCGGGCCCGCGGACACTGAAGCTTTCTTT.